This T cell receptor beta chain was profiled in a study of blood T cell repertoires in COVID-19. Study summary: Material from acute and convalescent COVID-19 was sourced from the United States, Italy and Spain.

Germline-derived CDR1 and CDR2 are SGHNT and YYREEE (reference sequence). V shed 4 bases and J 5 bases; nucleotides not matched to a gene: 9. This CDR3 has 16 amino acids. The repertoire was sequenced with immunoSEQ multiplex PCR; TCRdb's copy has only in-frame clones and lacks some. The data contain roughly 180,000 clones, more than 70% of them seen just once; the ten biggest clones take up roughly 10%. The sample consisted of peripheral blood. The receptor was derived from an elderly woman with active or convalescent COVID-19. The chain links TRBV5-4 to TRBJ2-5, with TRBD2 matching over 12 bases. In nucleotides, the CDR3 is TGTGCCAGCAGCCCGACTAGCGGGAGCTCAGGCGAGACCCAGTACTTC. This translates into CASSPTSGSSGETQYF.